A single T cell receptor (beta chain) is shown here with its context. TCRdb fed the 5' RACE reads into MiXCR, producing one record per CDR3 protein. The sample records over 75,000 distinct CDR3 sequences, less than 15% being singletons. This sample is drawn from a study of early T cells in non-severe SARS-CoV-2 infection. Study-wide context: Sequencing used unsorted whole-blood bulk RNA, so chains lack pairing.

The CDR3 runs to 15 residues. Germline assignment: CDR1 DFQATT and CDR2 SNEGSKA (reference sequence). V was pared by 3 bases and J by 7 bases, with 10 bases of the junction left unmatched. The chain has TRBV20-1 and TRBJ1-4, with 8 bases matching TRBD1. This clonotype was obtained from an adult who was a healthcare worker with PCR-confirmed SARS-CoV-2 infection or an uninfected control (not recorded which). The sequencing input was whole blood. The CDR3 protein is CSASISQGVVEKLFF. For the CDR3, the DNA is TGCAGTGCTAGTATCTCACAGGGGGTGGTTGAAAAACTGTTTTTT.